The 29 T cell receptor beta chains reported below all come from one sample, sequenced in a study of immune cell composition in non-small cell lung cancer. The protocol was immunoSEQ multiplex PCR, while the TCRdb copy is restricted to in-frame clones and leaves out a portion. Among some 15,000 clones, approximately 84% were seen once, and the ten largest hold roughly 10%. Input material: lung tumor tissue. These receptors came from a human donor with non-small cell lung cancer.

This clone was seen a single time. The J gene is TRBJ2-1, the V gene TRBV28; 11 bases map to TRBD2. V was pared by 5 bases and J by 0 bases, with 15 bases of the junction left unmatched. Germline assignment: CDR1 MDHEN and CDR2 SYDVKM. The CDR3 length is 20 residues. The CDR3 DNA reads as TGTGCCAGCAGTCCCTCTAGCGGGAGGCCGGGTGCGAGCTCCTACAATGAGCAGTTCTTC. Its translation is CASSPSSGRPGASSYNEQFF.

The chain joins TRBV7-9 to TRBJ2-2; D is uncertain. CDR1 SEHNR and CDR2 FQNEAQ come from the germline V gene (reference sequence). Trimming shortened V by 3 bases and J by 6 bases, and 17 bases separated the two germline ends. The CDR3 is 16 residues long. CDR3 sequence: CASSLVFGPEAGELFF. In DNA form, the CDR3 reads TGTGCCAGCAGCTTGGTGTTCGGACCTGAGGCCGGGGAGCTGTTTTTT.

This chain uses TRBV10-1 with TRBJ2-2; possible D gene TRBD1, 7 bases. The V end was cut by 0 bases, the J end by 5 bases, with 13 bases between. Germline V CDR1 and CDR2: WNHNN, SYGVQD (reference sequence). This CDR3 region has 16 residues. In nucleotides, the CDR3 is TGCGCCAGCAGTGAGTCGATACAGGGGAGGACCGGGGAGCTGTTTTTT. It translates to CASSESIQGRTGELFF.

V is TRBV30 and J is TRBJ2-7; possibly TRBD2 for D (6 bases). The V gene's germline CDR1 is GTSNPN and CDR2 SVGIG (reference sequence). The CDR3 is 15 residues long. The V end lost 0 bases, the J end lost 3 bases, and 15 bases lay between the germline ends. The CDR3 bases are TGTGCCTGGAGTGTATTCGGTGATAGCGGCTACGAGCAGTACTTC. It encodes CAWSVFGDSGYEQYF. Full variable domain (rest looked up from reference TRBV30 and TRBJ2-7): SQTIHQWPATLVQPVGSPLSLECTVEGTSNPNLYWYRQAAGRGLQLLFYSVGIGQISSEVPQNLSASRPQDRQFILSSKKLLLSDSGFYLCAWSVFGDSGYEQYFGPGTRLTVT.

The rearrangement joins TRBV5-1 to TRBJ2-3, with 7 bases that match TRBD2. The CDR3 runs to 17 residues. The V and J ends lost 3 bases and 2 bases, in that order; junction bases with no gene match: 12. The V gene's germline CDR1 is SGHRS and CDR2 YFSETQ. CDR3 bases: TGCGCCAGCAGCTCCATCCCTAGCGGAGACTACACAGATACGCAGTATTTT. Its protein is CASSSIPSGDYTDTQYF.

The rearrangement joins TRBV4-3 to TRBJ2-3; 9 bases agree with TRBD2. The CDR3 has 20 amino acids. Germline values: CDR1 LGHNA, CDR2 YSLEER. The trim removed 0 bases at V and 2 bases at J, leaving 15 bases unmatched. In nucleotides, the CDR3 is TGCGCCAGCAGCCAAGAAATAGGTCTAGCGGGATTCTCTTCCACAGATACGCAGTATTTT. Its translation: CASSQEIGLAGFSSTDTQYF.

This clone was picked up a small number of times. V and J are TRBV6-1 and TRBJ2-3; no clear D gene. The CDR3 runs to 14 residues. Germline V gene data show CDR1 as MNHNS and CDR2 as SASEGT. V was shortened by 4 bases and J by 4 bases, with 12 bases between the two germline ends. CDR3 in amino acids: CASSVSSEPDTQYF. In nucleotides, the CDR3 is TGTGCCAGCAGTGTTTCGTCCGAGCCAGATACGCAGTATTTT.

The chain combines TRBV5-1 with TRBJ2-3; 8 positions agree with TRBD2. Germline CDR1 SGHRS, CDR2 YFSETQ. The CDR3 is 14 residues long. V gave up 3 bases and J gave up 4 bases; unmatched junction bases: 4. CDR3 nucleotides: TGCGCCAGCAGCTGGGGACTAGGGCCAGATACGCAGTATTTT. It codes for CASSWGLGPDTQYF.

CDR3 nucleotide sequence: TGTGCCAGCAGTGACGGGGCTAGCGGGAGGGTCCACAATGAGCAGTTCTTC. Protein sequence: CASSDGASGRVHNEQFF. The chain has TRBV6-1 and TRBJ2-1; TRBD2 aligns across 12 bases. J was trimmed by 5 bases and V by 3 bases; bases with no gene match: 8. Germline CDR1 and CDR2: MNHNS and SASEGT. The CDR3 runs 17 residues.

This chain connects TRBV19 to TRBJ2-3, with D perhaps matching TRBD1 or TRBD2 (5 bases each). Trimming took off 5 bases at V and 0 bases at J, with 12 bases between the two ends. The CDR3 covers 15 residues. CDR1 is LNHDA, CDR2 SQIVND, per germline (reference sequence). The CDR3 DNA reads as TGTGCCAGTAGTTTCCGGGGACCGAGCACAGATACGCAGTATTTT. It translates to CASSFRGPSTDTQYF.

CDR3 region: CASSSLLAGEETQYF. CDR3 in DNA: TGTGCCAGCAGCTCTTTACTAGCGGGAGAAGAGACCCAGTACTTC. This chain links TRBV7-7 with TRBJ2-5; 11 bases are shared with TRBD2. Per germline, CDR1 SSHAT and CDR2 FNYEAQ (reference sequence). The CDR3 loop spans 15 amino acids. Trimming at V came to 4 bases and at J to 3 bases, leaving 4 bases not matched to a gene.

This clone appeared once. The rearrangement uses TRBV18 and TRBJ2-2; D is undetermined. CDR3 length equals 14 residues. Trimming shortened V by 3 bases and J by 10 bases, and 15 bases separated the two germline ends. In germline, CDR1 is KGHSH, CDR2 LQKENI. CDR3 region: CASSPPDPIKELFF. The CDR3 DNA reads TGTGCCAGCTCACCCCCCGATCCCATTAAGGAGCTGTTTTTT.

The chain couples TRBV10-3 to TRBJ1-3, with D hard to call. CDR3 size: 14 residues. The V and J ends lost 6 bases and 3 bases respectively, with 12 bases between them. Germline values: CDR1 ENHRY, CDR2 SYGVKD. CDR3 sequence (DNA): TGTGCCATCAGAGGTAGGACCTTTGGAAACACCATATATTTT. Translation: CAIRGRTFGNTIYF.

This sequence joins TRBV5-4 and TRBJ2-2; 7 nucleotides agree with TRBD2. Germline lookup yields CDR1 SGHNT and CDR2 YYREEE (reference sequence). The V segment lost 2 bases and the J segment 1 base; nucleotides outside the gene matches: 5. The CDR3 length is 16 residues. The DNA for the CDR3 is TGTGCCAGCAGCTTTATGGCGGGAGTGAACACCGGGGAGCTGTTTTTT. Protein: CASSFMAGVNTGELFF.

V and J are TRBV28 and TRBJ2-1; maybe TRBD2 (6 bases). Germline V gene lookup returns CDR1 MDHEN and CDR2 SYDVKM. The CDR3 has 16 amino acids. Trimming took 4 bases from V and 1 from J, leaving 14 bases between them. The CDR3 nucleotides are TGTGCCAGCAGTTCCCCGGGAGATGGATCCTACAATGAGCAGTTCTTC. Translating it yields CASSSPGDGSYNEQFF.

The chain recombines TRBV15 with TRBJ2-5; a possible D gene is TRBD1 (5 bases). V lost 1 base to trimming and J lost 4 bases, with 13 bases between them. The CDR3 contains 15 residues. CDR1 is LNHNV and CDR2 is YYDKDF in the germline V gene (reference sequence). CDR3 residues: CATSRGWGGRETQYF. In DNA, the CDR3 is TGTGCCACCAGCAGAGGTTGGGGCGGTCGAGAGACCCAGTACTTC.

The gene calls are TRBV10-1 and TRBJ1-2; unclear D gene. Germline V gives CDR1 WNHNN, CDR2 SYGVQD (reference sequence). The CDR3 runs 13 residues. V was cut by 2 bases and J by 8 bases, with 12 bases left in between. The CDR3 is CASSETNFRGYTF. CDR3 in DNA: TGCGCCAGCAGTGAGACAAATTTTCGAGGCTACACCTTC.

This clone was detected only a few times. The chain joins TRBV19 to TRBJ1-2; 7 bases map to TRBD1. The length of the CDR3 is 17 residues. Looked up from germline, CDR1 is LNHDA and CDR2 is SQIVND (reference sequence). Trimming at V came to 6 bases and at J to 6 bases, leaving 19 bases not matched to a gene. CDR3 residues: CASSPTDDRVRSDGYTF. In nucleotides, the CDR3 is TGTGCCAGTAGCCCAACCGACGACAGGGTAAGATCGGATGGCTACACCTTC.

The chain links TRBV29-1 to TRBJ2-3; D is undetermined. The CDR3 extends over 15 amino acids. Trimming shortened V by 1 base and J by 0 bases, and 11 bases separated the two germline ends. Per the germline V gene, CDR1 is SQVTM and CDR2 is ANQGSEA. CDR3 DNA sequence: TGCAGCGTTGAAGGGACCCCCCAGAGCACAGATACGCAGTATTTT. As protein: CSVEGTPQSTDTQYF.

The V gene is TRBV29-1, the J gene TRBJ2-5, with TRBD2 matching over 10 bases. The CDR3 runs to 13 residues. V was pared by 4 bases and J by 4 bases, with 3 bases of the junction left unmatched. CDR1 is SQVTM and CDR2 is ANQGSEA in the germline V gene. CDR3 residues: CSVGASGRETQYF. The CDR3 nucleotides are TGCAGCGTTGGAGCTAGCGGGAGAGAGACCCAGTACTTC.

V usage is TRBV2 and J usage is TRBJ2-1; no clear D gene. Germline V CDR1 and CDR2: SNHLY, FYNNEI. The length of the CDR3 is 11 residues. Between the trimmed V and J ends, which lost 3 bases and 4 bases, there was a span of 1 base. The CDR3 is CASSDYNEQFF. The CDR3 bases are TGTGCCAGCAGTGATTACAATGAGCAGTTCTTC.

The rearrangement joins TRBV13 to TRBJ2-3; TRBD2 aligns across 11 bases. CDR3 size: 16 residues. Germline V lookup: CDR1 PRHDT, CDR2 FYEKMQ (reference sequence). J lost 2 bases, V lost 5 bases, and 6 bases had no gene match. For the CDR3, the DNA is TGTGCCAGCAGCCCAGGACTAGCGGGCATCACAGATACGCAGTATTTT. Its protein product is CASSPGLAGITDTQYF.

This rearrangement joins TRBV9 to TRBJ2-3; 9 nucleotides agree with TRBD2. Germline V gene lookup returns CDR1 SGDLS and CDR2 YYNGEE. J gave up 4 bases and V 0 bases, and 12 bases lay outside the gene matches. The CDR3 has 18 amino acids. CDR3 sequence (DNA): TGTGCCAGCAGCGTAGGAGGGGGTGGTAGCGGGAGCGCAGATACGCAGTATTTT. It yields the protein CASSVGGGGSGSADTQYF.

The J gene is TRBJ1-2, the V gene TRBV19; 8 bases align to TRBD1. The CDR3 is made up of 14 amino acids. Germline CDR1 and CDR2: LNHDA and SQIVND (reference sequence). With 0 bases clipped from V and 4 bases from J, the junction kept 1 base outside the gene matches. The CDR3 region is CASSIDRGLYGYTF. The DNA for the CDR3 is TGTGCCAGTAGTATAGACAGGGGGCTCTATGGCTACACCTTC.

The J gene is TRBJ1-5, the V gene TRBV30; D remains unclear. This CDR3 spans 13 amino acids. V was shortened by 5 bases and J by 3 bases, with 11 bases between the two germline ends. The germline gives CDR1 GTSNPN, CDR2 SVGIG (reference sequence). CDR3 DNA: TGTGCCTGGTCAAGGGATTTCAATCAGCCCCAGCATTTT. Its protein is CAWSRDFNQPQHF.

The gene calls are TRBV2 and TRBJ1-1; D gene uncertain. This CDR3 has 16 amino acids. Germline CDR1 reads SNHLY; CDR2 reads FYNNEI. V gave up 2 bases and J gave up 0 bases, with 13 bases separating them. Here the CDR3 DNA reads TGTGCCAGCAGTGAACCATTGAAGGCTATGAACACTGAAGCTTTCTTT. Translating gives CASSEPLKAMNTEAFF.

The chain couples TRBV4-2 to TRBJ2-3; no reliable D call. V was pared by 1 base and J by 2 bases, with 10 bases between. The germline CDR1 and CDR2 sequences are LGHNA and YNFKEQ. CDR3 length: 15 amino acids. This CDR3 is CASSQGPANTDTQYF. The CDR3, as DNA: TGTGCCAGCAGCCAAGGCCCCGCTAACACAGATACGCAGTATTTT.

This chain links TRBV7-7 with TRBJ2-2; 10 bases align to TRBD2. The CDR3 contains 15 residues. Germline loops: CDR1 SSHAT, CDR2 FNYEAQ (reference sequence). With V trimmed by 6 bases and J by 4 bases, 5 bases remained unmatched. CDR3 bases: TGTGCCAGCAGACGAGGACTAGCGGCCACCGGGGAGCTGTTTTTT. Amino acid sequence: CASRRGLAATGELFF. Drawing the rest from reference TRBV7-7 and TRBJ2-2, the complete variable domain is GAGVSQSPRYKVTKRGQDVTLRCDPISSHATLYWYQQALGQGPEFLTYFNYEAQPDKSGLPSDRFSAERPEGSISTLTIQRTEQRDSAMYRCASRRGLAATGELFFGEGSRLTVL.

CDR3 protein: CASTWTGGEETQYF. DNA of the CDR3: TGTGCCAGCACCTGGACAGGGGGCGAGGAGACCCAGTACTTC. The chain couples TRBV11-3 to TRBJ2-5, with 11 bases aligning to TRBD1. There are 14 residues in the CDR3. Looked up from germline, CDR1 is SGHNT and CDR2 is YENEEA. Unmatched junction bases numbered 6, after V lost 7 bases and J lost 5 bases.